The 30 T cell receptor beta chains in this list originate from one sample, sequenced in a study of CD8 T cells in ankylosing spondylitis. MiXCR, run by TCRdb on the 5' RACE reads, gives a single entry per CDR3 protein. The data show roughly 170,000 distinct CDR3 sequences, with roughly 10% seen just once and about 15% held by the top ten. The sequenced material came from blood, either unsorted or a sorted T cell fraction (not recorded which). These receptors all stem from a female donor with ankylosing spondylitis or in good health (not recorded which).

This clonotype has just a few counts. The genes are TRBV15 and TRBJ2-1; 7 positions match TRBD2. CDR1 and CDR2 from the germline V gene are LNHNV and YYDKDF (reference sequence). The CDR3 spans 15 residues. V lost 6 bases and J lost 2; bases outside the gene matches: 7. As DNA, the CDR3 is TGTGCCACCAGAGGACTAGTTGAACCCTACAATGAGCAGTTCTTC. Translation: CATRGLVEPYNEQFF. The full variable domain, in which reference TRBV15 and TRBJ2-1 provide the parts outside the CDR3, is DAMVIQNPRYQVTQFGKPVTLSCSQTLNHNVMYWYQQKSSQAPKLLFHYYDKDFNNEADTPDNFQSRRPNTSFCFLDIRSPGLGDTAMYLCATRGLVEPYNEQFFGPGTRLTVL.

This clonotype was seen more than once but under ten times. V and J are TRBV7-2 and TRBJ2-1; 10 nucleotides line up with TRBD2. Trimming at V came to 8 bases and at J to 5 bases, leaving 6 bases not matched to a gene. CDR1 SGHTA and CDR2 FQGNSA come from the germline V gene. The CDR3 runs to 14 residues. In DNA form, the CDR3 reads TGTGCCAGCGTCACTAGCGGGGAGAACAATGAGCAGTTCTTC. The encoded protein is CASVTSGENNEQFF.

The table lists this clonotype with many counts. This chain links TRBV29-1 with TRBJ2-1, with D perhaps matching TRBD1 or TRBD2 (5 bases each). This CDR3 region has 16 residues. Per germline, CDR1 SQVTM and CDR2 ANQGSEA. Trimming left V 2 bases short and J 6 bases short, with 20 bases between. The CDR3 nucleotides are TGCAGCGTTGAATGGTTATCCGCAGGGAGAGGCAATGAGCAGTTCTTC. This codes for CSVEWLSAGRGNEQFF.

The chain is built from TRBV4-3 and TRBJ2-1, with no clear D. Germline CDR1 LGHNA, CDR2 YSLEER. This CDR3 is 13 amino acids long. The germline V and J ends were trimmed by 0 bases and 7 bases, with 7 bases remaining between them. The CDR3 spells CASSQDPLNEQFF. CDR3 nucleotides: TGCGCCAGCAGCCAAGATCCCCTGAATGAGCAGTTCTTC.

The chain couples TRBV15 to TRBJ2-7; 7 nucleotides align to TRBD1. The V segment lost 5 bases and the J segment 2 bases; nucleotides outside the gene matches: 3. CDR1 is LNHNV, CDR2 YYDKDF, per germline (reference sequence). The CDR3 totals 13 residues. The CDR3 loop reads CATSGTGAYEQYF. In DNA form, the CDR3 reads TGTGCCACCAGCGGAACAGGGGCCTACGAGCAGTACTTC.

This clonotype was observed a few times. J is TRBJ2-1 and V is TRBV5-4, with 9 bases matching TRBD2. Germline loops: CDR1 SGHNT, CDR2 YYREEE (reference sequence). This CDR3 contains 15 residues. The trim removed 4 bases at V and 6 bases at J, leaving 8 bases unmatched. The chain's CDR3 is CASSDAGLAANEQFF. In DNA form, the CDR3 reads TGTGCCAGCAGCGATGCGGGACTAGCCGCCAATGAGCAGTTCTTC.

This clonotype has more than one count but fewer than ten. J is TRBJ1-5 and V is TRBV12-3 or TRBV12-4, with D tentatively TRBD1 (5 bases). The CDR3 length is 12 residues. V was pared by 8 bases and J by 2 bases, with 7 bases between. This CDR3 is CASRDGNQPQHF. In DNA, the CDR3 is TGTGCCAGCCGGGACGGCAATCAGCCCCAGCATTTT.

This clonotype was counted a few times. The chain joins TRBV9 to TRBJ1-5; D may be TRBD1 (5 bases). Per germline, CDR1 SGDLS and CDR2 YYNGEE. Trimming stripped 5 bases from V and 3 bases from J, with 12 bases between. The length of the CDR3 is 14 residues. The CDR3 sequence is CASSGGRDNQPQHF. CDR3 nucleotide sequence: TGTGCCAGCAGTGGGGGAAGGGACAATCAGCCCCAGCATTTT.

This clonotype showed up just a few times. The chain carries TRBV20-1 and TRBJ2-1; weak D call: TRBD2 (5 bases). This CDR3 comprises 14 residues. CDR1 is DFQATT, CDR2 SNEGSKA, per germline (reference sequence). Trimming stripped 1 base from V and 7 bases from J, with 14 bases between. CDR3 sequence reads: CSARGDYSFNEQFF. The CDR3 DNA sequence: TGCAGTGCTAGAGGAGACTACTCATTTAATGAGCAGTTCTTC.

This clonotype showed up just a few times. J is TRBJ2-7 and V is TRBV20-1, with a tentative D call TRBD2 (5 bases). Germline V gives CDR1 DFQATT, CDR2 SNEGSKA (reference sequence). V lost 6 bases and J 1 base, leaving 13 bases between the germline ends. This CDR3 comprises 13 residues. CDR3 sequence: CSAKRAFSYEQYF. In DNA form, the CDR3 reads TGCAGTGCCAAGAGGGCGTTTTCCTACGAGCAGTACTTC.

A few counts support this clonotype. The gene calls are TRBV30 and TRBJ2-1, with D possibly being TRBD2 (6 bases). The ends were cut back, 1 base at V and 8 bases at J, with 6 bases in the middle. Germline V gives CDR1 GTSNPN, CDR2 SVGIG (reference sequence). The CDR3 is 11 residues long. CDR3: CAWSGGDEQFF. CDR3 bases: TGTGCCTGGAGTGGGGGGGATGAGCAGTTCTTC. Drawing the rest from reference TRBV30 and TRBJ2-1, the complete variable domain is SQTIHQWPATLVQPVGSPLSLECTVEGTSNPNLYWYRQAAGRGLQLLFYSVGIGQISSEVPQNLSASRPQDRQFILSSKKLLLSDSGFYLCAWSGGDEQFFGPGTRLTVL.

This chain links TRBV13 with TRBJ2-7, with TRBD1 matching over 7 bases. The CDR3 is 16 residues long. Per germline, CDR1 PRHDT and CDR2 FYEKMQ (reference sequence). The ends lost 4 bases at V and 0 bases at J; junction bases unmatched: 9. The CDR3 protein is CASSSAGTVDSYEQYF. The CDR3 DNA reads TGTGCCAGCAGCTCCGCCGGGACAGTGGACTCCTACGAGCAGTACTTC.

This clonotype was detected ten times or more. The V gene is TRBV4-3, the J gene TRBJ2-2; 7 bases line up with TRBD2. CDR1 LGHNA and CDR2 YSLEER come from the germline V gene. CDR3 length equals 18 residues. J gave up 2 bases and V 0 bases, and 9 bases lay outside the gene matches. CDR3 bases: TGCGCCAGCAGCCAAGATTTGACTAGCCCGCGAAACACCGGGGAGCTGTTTTTT. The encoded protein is CASSQDLTSPRNTGELFF.

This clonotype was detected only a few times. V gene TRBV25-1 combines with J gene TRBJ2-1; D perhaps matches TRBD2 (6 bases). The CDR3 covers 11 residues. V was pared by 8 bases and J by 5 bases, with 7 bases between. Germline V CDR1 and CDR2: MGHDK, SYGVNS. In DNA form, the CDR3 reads TGTGCCAGCGGGAGGAACAATGAGCAGTTCTTC. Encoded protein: CASGRNNEQFF.

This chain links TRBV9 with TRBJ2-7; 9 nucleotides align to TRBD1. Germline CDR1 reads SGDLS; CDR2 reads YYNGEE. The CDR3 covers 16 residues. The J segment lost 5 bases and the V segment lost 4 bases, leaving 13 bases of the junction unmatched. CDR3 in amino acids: CASSPRGTGQENEQYF. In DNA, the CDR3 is TGTGCCAGCAGCCCCCGCGGGACAGGGCAGGAAAACGAGCAGTACTTC. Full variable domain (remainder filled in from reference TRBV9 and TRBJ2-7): DSGVTQTPKHLITATGQRVTLRCSPRSGDLSVYWYQQSLDQGLQFLIQYYNGEERAKGNILERFSAQQFPDLHSELNLSSLELGDSALYFCASSPRGTGQENEQYFGPGTRLTVT.

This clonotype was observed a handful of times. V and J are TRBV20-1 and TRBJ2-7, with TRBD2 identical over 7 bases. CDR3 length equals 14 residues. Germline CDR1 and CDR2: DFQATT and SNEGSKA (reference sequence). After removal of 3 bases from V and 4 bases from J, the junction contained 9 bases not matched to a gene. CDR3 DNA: TGCAGTGCTAGTCCTAGCGGTCGATGGTACGAGCAGTACTTC. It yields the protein CSASPSGRWYEQYF.

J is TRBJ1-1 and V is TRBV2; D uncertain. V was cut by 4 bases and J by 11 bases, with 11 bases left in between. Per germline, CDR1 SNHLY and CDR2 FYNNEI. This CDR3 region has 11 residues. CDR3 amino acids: CASSGTRGAFF. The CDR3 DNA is TGTGCCAGCAGTGGGACCCGAGGGGCTTTCTTT.

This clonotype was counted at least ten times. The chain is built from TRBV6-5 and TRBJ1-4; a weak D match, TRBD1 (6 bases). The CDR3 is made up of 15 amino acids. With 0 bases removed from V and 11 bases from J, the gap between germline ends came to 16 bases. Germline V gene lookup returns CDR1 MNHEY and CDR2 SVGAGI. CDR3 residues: CASSYSTGHQGKLFF. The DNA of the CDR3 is TGTGCCAGCAGTTACTCTACAGGACACCAGGGGAAACTGTTTTTT.

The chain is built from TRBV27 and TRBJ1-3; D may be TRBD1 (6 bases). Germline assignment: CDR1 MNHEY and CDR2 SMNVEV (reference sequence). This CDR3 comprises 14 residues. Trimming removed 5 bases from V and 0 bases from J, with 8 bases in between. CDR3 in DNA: TGTGCCAGCAGTGGACAGACCTCTGGAAACACCATATATTTT. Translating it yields CASSGQTSGNTIYF.

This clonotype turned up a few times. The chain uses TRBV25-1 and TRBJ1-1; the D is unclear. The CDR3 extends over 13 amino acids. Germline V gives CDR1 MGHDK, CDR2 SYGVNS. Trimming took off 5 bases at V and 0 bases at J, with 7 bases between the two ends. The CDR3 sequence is CASSWQMNTEAFF. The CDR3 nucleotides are TGTGCCAGCAGTTGGCAGATGAACACTGAAGCTTTCTTT.

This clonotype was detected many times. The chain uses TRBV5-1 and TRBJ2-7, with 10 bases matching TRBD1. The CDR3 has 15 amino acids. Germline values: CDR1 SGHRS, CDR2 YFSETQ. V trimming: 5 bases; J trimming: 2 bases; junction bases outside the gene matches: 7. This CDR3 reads CASRADRGQTYEQYF. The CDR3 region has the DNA TGCGCCAGCAGAGCTGACAGGGGGCAAACCTACGAGCAGTACTTC. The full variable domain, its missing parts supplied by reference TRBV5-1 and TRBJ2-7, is KAGVTQTPRYLIKTRGQQVTLSCSPISGHRSVSWYQQTPGQGLQFLFEYFSETQRNKGNFPGRFSGRQFSNSRSEMNVSTLELGDSALYLCASRADRGQTYEQYFGPGTRLTVT.

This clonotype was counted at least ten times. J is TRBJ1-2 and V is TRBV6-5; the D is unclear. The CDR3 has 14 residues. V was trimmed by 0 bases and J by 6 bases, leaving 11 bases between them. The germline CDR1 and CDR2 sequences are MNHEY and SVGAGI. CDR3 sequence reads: CASSYSNAGNGYTF. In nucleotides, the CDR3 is TGTGCCAGCAGTTACTCGAACGCCGGTAATGGCTACACCTTC.

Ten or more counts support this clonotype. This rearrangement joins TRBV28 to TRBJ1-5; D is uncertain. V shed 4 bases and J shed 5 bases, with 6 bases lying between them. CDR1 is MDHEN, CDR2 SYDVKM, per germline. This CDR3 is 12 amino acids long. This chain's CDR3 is CASSSPYQPQHF. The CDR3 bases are TGTGCCAGCAGTTCCCCCTATCAGCCCCAGCATTTT.

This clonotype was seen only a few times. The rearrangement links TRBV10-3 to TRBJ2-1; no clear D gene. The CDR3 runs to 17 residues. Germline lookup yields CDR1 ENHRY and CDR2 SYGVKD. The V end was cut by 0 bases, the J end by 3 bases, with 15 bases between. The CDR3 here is CAISESSSGPGYNEQFF. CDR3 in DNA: TGTGCCATCAGTGAGTCGAGCTCCGGGCCAGGCTACAATGAGCAGTTCTTC.

The CDR3 spells CASSERRGLPGNTIYF. The DNA for the CDR3 is TGTGCCAGCAGTGAAAGGAGGGGGCTACCTGGAAACACCATATATTTT. This chain links TRBV2 with TRBJ1-3, with 7 bases fitting TRBD1. There are 16 residues in the CDR3. CDR1 SNHLY and CDR2 FYNNEI come from the germline V gene. The V gene end was trimmed by 2 bases and the J gene end by 2 bases; junction bases not matched to a gene: 6.

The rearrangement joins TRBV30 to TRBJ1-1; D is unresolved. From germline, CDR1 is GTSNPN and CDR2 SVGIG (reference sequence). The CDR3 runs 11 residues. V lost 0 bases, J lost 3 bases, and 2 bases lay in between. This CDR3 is CAWSVDTEAFF. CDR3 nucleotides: TGTGCCTGGAGTGTAGACACTGAAGCTTTCTTT. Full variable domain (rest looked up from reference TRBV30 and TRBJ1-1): SQTIHQWPATLVQPVGSPLSLECTVEGTSNPNLYWYRQAAGRGLQLLFYSVGIGQISSEVPQNLSASRPQDRQFILSSKKLLLSDSGFYLCAWSVDTEAFFGQGTRLTVV.

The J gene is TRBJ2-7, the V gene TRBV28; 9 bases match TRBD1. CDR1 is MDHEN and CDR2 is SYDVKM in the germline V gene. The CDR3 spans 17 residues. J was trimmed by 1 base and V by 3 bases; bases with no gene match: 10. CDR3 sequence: CASSFLARDRVSYEQYF. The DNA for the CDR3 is TGTGCCAGCAGTTTTTTGGCGCGGGACAGGGTTTCCTACGAGCAGTACTTC.

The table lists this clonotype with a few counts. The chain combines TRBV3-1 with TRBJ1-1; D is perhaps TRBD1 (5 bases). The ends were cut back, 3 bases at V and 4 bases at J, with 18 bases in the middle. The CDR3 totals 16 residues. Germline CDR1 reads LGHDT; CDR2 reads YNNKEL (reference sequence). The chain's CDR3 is CASSHLAGFGATEAFF. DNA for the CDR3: TGTGCCAGCAGCCACCTTGCGGGTTTCGGGGCCACTGAAGCTTTCTTT. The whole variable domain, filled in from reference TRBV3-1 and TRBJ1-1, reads DTAVSQTPKYLVTQMGNDKSIKCEQNLGHDTMYWYKQDSKKFLKIMFSYNNKELIINETVPNRFSPKSPDKAHLNLHINSLELGDSAVYFCASSHLAGFGATEAFFGQGTRLTVV.

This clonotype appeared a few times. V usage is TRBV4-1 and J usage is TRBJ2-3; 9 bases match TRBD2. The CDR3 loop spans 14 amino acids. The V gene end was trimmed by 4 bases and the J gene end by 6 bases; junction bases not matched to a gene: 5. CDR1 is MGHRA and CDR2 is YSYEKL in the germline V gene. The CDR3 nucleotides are TGCGCCAGCAGCCTTAGCGGGAGTGGTGATACGCAGTATTTT. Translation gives CASSLSGSGDTQYF.

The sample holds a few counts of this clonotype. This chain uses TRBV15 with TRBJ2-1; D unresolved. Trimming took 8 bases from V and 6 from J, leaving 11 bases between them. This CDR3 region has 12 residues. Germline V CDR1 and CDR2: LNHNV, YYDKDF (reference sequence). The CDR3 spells CATGPLGNEQFF. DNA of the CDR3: TGTGCCACCGGCCCCTTAGGCAATGAGCAGTTCTTC. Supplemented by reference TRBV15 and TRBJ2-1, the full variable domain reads DAMVIQNPRYQVTQFGKPVTLSCSQTLNHNVMYWYQQKSSQAPKLLFHYYDKDFNNEADTPDNFQSRRPNTSFCFLDIRSPGLGDTAMYLCATGPLGNEQFFGPGTRLTVL.